This is a list of T cell receptor beta chains from one sample in a study of shared clonotypes between healthy human individuals. TCRdb keeps only in-frame clones here, not all; method: immunoSEQ multiplex PCR. This table has about 2 million clones, 85% to 95% appearing once. Material for sequencing was naive CD4+ T cells sorted from blood. The receptors stem from a man between 18 and 29 years old in good health. CDR3s leave out the opening cysteine and the closing phenylalanine or tryptophan. Fields, in order: D gene, J gene, CDR3 length, V gene, CDR3 protein. A D gene is named only where the DNA matches it firmly.

-	TRBJ1-2	13	TRBV27	ASSFVPGESGGYT
TRBD2	TRBJ2-1	14	TRBV5-1	ASSDRPGLAINEQF
-	TRBJ1-5	13	TRBV6-5	ASSYGGLGNQPQH
TRBD1	TRBJ2-2	12	TRBV6-5	ASKSRGRTGELF
-	TRBJ2-7	10	TRBV14	ASSQRTYEQY
TRBD1	TRBJ2-7	12	TRBV2	ASSQGQWAYEQY
-	TRBJ1-6	12	TRBV30	AWTIRAGSSPLH
TRBD2	TRBJ2-5	12	TRBV10-2	ASSGASGQETQY
-	TRBJ2-7	12	TRBV18	ASSTSLGSYEQY
-	TRBJ1-1	11	TRBV19	ASSGRMNTEAF
TRBD2	TRBJ2-2	14	TRBV10-3	AISVLAGAGTGELF
-	TRBJ1-6	14	TRBV2	ASNPGGRPYNSPLH
-	TRBJ2-3	11	TRBV7-2	ASSLAQGDTQY
-	TRBJ1-1	12	TRBV7-9	ASSFSGVNTEAF
-	TRBJ1-5	11	TRBV6-6	ASNKLGNQPQH
-	TRBJ1-3	12	TRBV5-4	ASSLGGAGNTIY
-	TRBJ2-7	11	TRBV10-3	AISELGGAGQY
-	TRBJ2-7	11	TRBV5-6	ASFSQGSYEQY
-	TRBJ1-6	14	TRBV6-1	ASSEGQRPYNSPLH
-	TRBJ2-3	15	TRBV27	ASSLSARRKSTDTQY
-	TRBJ2-3	18	TRBV4-2	ASSQDRPVSTLSPTDTQY
TRBD2	TRBJ2-5	13	TRBV5-6	ASSPSGGFAGTQY
-	TRBJ1-6	13	TRBV30	AWIAGSSYNSPLH
-	TRBJ2-6	15	TRBV27	ASSYRTVSSGANVLT
-	TRBJ2-3	12	TRBV5-1	ASSFGRSTDTQY
-	TRBJ1-4	14	TRBV7-7	ASSHFRGTNSEKLF
TRBD2	TRBJ2-1	16	TRBV7-9	ASSLEVSRLAGGNEQF
-	TRBJ1-4	14	TRBV6-5	ASSYSRAGSNEKLF
-	TRBJ2-2	15	TRBV23-1	ASSQSDLGVYTGELF
TRBD2	TRBJ2-2	14	TRBV18	ASSPLGTSYGGELF
TRBD1	TRBJ2-7	12	TRBV5-6	ASSLGTVSYEQY
-	TRBJ2-7	12	TRBV5-4	ASSPSNPLYEQY
-	TRBJ1-3	12	TRBV11-2	ASSGVISGNTIY
TRBD2	TRBJ2-5	15	TRBV4-1	ASSPQTSGGARETQY
-	TRBJ2-7	11	TRBV19	ASSIVDSYEQY
-	TRBJ2-2	13	TRBV5-1	ASSSDYLNTGELF
-	TRBJ2-3	13	TRBV5-1	ASSLDGSHTDTQY
-	TRBJ1-5	12	TRBV7-2	ASSPRAANQPQH
TRBD1	TRBJ1-6	11	TRBV30	AWGGQIDSPLH
TRBD1	TRBJ1-6	12	TRBV6-1	ASRFDRGNSPLH
-	TRBJ2-5	10	TRBV5-4	ASRRDQETQY
TRBD1	TRBJ1-2	12	TRBV10-3	AISKTGGNYGYT
TRBD1	TRBJ2-3	13	TRBV6-1	ASSAQGVGTDTQY
-	TRBJ2-6	13	TRBV5-6	ASSSDSSGANVLT
-	TRBJ1-1	11	TRBV7-8	ASSHILGVEAF
-	TRBJ2-6	13	TRBV6-1	ASSDQTSGANVLT
-	TRBJ2-7	13	TRBV7-8	ASSLGRGRTYEQY
-	TRBJ2-3	12	TRBV6-5	ASSYSTGTDTQY
TRBD2	TRBJ2-5	14	TRBV7-2	ASSLVNLAGVETQY
-	TRBJ2-1	11	TRBV6-6	ASRWAGAYEQF
TRBD1	TRBJ1-6	13	TRBV10-3	AISESWDRGSPLH
-	TRBJ2-7	14	TRBV6-5	ASSYSSGSSFYEQY
-	TRBJ2-7	8	TRBV19	ATEGYEQY
TRBD2	TRBJ2-7	14	TRBV6-6	ASSYSLAVGSYEQY